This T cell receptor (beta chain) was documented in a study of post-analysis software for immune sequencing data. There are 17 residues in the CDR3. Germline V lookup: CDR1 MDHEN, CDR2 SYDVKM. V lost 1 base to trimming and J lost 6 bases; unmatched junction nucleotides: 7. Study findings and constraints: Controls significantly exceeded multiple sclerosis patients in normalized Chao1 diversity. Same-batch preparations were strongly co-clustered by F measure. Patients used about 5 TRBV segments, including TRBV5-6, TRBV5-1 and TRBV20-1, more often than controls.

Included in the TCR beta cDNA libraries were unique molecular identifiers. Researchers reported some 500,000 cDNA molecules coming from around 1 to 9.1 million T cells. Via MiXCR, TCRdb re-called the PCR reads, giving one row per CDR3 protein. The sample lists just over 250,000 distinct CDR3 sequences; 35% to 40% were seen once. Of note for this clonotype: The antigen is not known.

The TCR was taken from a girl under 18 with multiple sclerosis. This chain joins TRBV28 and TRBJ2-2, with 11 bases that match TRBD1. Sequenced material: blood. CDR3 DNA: TGTGCCAGCAGTTTATTCCTGGGACAGGGGGGAGCCGGGGAGCTGTTTTTT. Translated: CASSLFLGQGGAGELFF.